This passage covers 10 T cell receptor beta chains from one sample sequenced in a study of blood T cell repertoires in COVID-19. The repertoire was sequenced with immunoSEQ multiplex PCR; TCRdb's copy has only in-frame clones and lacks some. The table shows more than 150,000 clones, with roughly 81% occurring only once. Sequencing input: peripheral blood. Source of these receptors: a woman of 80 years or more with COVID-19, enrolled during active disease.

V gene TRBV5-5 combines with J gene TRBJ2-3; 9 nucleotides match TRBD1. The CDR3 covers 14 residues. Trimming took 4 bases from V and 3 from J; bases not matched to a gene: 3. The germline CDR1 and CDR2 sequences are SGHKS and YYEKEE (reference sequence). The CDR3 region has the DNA TGTGCCAGCAGCCCGGGGACAGGGACAGATACGCAGTATTTT. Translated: CASSPGTGTDTQYF.

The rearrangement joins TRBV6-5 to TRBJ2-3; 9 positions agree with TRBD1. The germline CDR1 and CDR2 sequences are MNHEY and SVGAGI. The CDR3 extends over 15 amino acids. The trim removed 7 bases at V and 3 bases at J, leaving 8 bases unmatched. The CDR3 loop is CASIRKGTGTDTQYF. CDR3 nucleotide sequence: TGTGCCAGCATCAGAAAGGGGACAGGGACAGATACGCAGTATTTT.

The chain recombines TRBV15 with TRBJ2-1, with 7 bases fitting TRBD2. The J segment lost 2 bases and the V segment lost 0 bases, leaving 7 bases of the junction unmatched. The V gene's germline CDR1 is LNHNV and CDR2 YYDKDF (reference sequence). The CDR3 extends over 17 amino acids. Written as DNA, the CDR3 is TGTGCCACCAGCAGAGATATGAGCGGGGTACCCTACAATGAGCAGTTCTTC. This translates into CATSRDMSGVPYNEQFF. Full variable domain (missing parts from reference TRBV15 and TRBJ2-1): DAMVIQNPRYQVTQFGKPVTLSCSQTLNHNVMYWYQQKSSQAPKLLFHYYDKDFNNEADTPDNFQSRRPNTSFCFLDIRSPGLGDTAMYLCATSRDMSGVPYNEQFFGPGTRLTVL.

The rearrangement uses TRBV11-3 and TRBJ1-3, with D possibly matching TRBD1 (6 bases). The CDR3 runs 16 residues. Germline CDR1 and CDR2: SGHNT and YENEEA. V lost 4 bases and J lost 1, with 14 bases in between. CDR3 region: CASSSRTGLSGNTIYF. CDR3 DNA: TGTGCCAGCAGCTCAAGAACAGGGCTTTCTGGAAACACCATATATTTT.

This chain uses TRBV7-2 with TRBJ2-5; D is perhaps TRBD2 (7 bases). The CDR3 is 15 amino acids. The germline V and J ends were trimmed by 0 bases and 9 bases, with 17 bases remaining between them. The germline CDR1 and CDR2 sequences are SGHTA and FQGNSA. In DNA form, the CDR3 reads TGTGCCAGCAGCTTAGCGCGTCCGGGGGAGGGGGCCCAGTACTTC. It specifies CASSLARPGEGAQYF.

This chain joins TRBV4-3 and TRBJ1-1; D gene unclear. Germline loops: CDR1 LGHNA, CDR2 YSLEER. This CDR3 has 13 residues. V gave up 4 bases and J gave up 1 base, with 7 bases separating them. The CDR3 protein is CASSLDGNTEAFF. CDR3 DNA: TGCGCCAGCAGCCTAGACGGGAACACTGAAGCTTTCTTT.

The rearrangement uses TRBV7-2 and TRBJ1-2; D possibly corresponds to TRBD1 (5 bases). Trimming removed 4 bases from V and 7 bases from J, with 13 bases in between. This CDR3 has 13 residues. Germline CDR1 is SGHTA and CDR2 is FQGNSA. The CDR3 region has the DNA TGTGCCAGCAGCTCCGTACCAGGGTCTGGCTACACCTTC. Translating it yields CASSSVPGSGYTF. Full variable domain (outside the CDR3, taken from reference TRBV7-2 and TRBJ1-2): GAGVSQSPSNKVTEKGKDVELRCDPISGHTALYWYRQSLGQGLEFLIYFQGNSAPDKSGLPSDRFSAERTGGSVSTLTIQRTQQEDSAVYLCASSSVPGSGYTFGSGTRLTVV.

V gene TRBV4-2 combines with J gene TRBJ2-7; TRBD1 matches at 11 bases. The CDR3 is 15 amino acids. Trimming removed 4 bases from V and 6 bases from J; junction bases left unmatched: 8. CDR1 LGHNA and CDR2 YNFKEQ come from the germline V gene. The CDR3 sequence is CASSLAGTGGPEQYF. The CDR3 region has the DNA TGTGCCAGCAGCCTAGCCGGGACAGGGGGGCCCGAGCAGTACTTC.

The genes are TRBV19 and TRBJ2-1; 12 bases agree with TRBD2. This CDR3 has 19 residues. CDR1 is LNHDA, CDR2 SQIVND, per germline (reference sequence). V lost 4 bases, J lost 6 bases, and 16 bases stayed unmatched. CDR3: CASSSRGTALAGGLNEQFF. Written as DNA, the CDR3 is TGTGCCAGTAGTAGTAGGGGGACGGCACTAGCGGGAGGACTCAATGAGCAGTTCTTC.

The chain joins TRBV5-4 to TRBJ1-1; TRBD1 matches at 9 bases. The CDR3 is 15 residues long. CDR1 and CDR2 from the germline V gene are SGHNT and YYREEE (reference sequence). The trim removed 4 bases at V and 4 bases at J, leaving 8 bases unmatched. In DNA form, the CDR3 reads TGTGCCAGCAGCAGGGGGACAGGGCTGGGCACTGAAGCTTTCTTT. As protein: CASSRGTGLGTEAFF.